Listed here are 13 T cell receptor beta chains from one sample, sequenced in a study of neurological immune-mediated disorders. TCRdb called the 5' RACE reads again in MiXCR, with one record for every CDR3 protein. In the table there are some 100,000 distinct CDR3 sequences, roughly 13% of which are singletons. Noted time point: longitudinal time-point 2. The specimen was PBMCs. The receptors stem from a female donor with HTLV-1-associated myelopathy (HAM/TSP).

The sample holds many counts of this clonotype. The gene calls are TRBV4-1 and TRBJ1-2, with a possible D match to TRBD1 (5 bases). The CDR3 is 15 residues long. The V gene's germline CDR1 is MGHRA and CDR2 YSYEKL. The germline V and J ends were trimmed by 4 bases and 4 bases, with 16 bases remaining between them. CDR3: CASSLNAGAGYGYTF. The CDR3 nucleotides read TGCGCCAGCAGCCTCAACGCCGGGGCCGGCTATGGCTACACCTTC.

This chain uses TRBV5-1 with TRBJ2-7, with TRBD1 matching over 7 bases. Germline V gives CDR1 SGHRS, CDR2 YFSETQ. The CDR3 contains 15 residues. Trimming removed 4 bases from V and 2 bases from J; junction bases left unmatched: 9. The CDR3 DNA reads as TGCGCCAGCAGCCCTACAGGGGCGCCTACCTACGAGCAGTACTTC. It is translated as CASSPTGAPTYEQYF.

This clonotype was found many times. The chain carries TRBV12-3 or TRBV12-4 and TRBJ2-3; D assignment may be TRBD1 or TRBD2 (5 bases each). The V end was cut by 5 bases, the J end by 3 bases, with 9 bases between. CDR3 size: 13 residues. The CDR3 loop reads CASSPGPTDTQYF. CDR3 coding DNA: TGTGCCAGCAGTCCGGGACCGACAGATACGCAGTATTTT.

This clonotype was seen at least ten times. The chain uses TRBV5-1 and TRBJ1-2; 7 bases line up with TRBD1. Germline V gene data show CDR1 as SGHRS and CDR2 as YFSETQ. This CDR3 comprises 13 residues. Trimming at V came to 1 base and at J to 7 bases, leaving 4 bases not matched to a gene. CDR3 bases: TGCGCCAGCAGCTTGACGGCAGGGGGTGGCTACACCTTC. It encodes CASSLTAGGGYTF.

In this sample, this clonotype turned up many times. This chain uses TRBV9 with TRBJ2-3; 7 nucleotides agree with TRBD2. With V trimmed by 0 bases and J by 3 bases, 7 bases remained unmatched. The CDR3 loop spans 16 amino acids. From germline, CDR1 is SGDLS and CDR2 YYNGEE. As DNA, the CDR3 is TGTGCCAGCAGCGTAGAAGGACTAGATCAAACAGATACGCAGTATTTT. Residues: CASSVEGLDQTDTQYF.

At least ten counts were recorded for this clonotype. This chain uses TRBV2 with TRBJ1-2; 10 bases are a match to TRBD1. In germline, CDR1 is SNHLY, CDR2 FYNNEI. J was trimmed by 6 bases and V by 6 bases; bases with no gene match: 4. This CDR3 is 13 amino acids long. The DNA for the CDR3 is TGTGCCAGCAGCTCAGGGACAGGGGATGGCTACACCTTC. Residues: CASSSGTGDGYTF. The full variable domain, its missing parts supplied by reference TRBV2 and TRBJ1-2, is EPEVTQTPSHQVTQMGQEVILRCVPISNHLYFYWYRQILGQKVEFLVSFYNNEISEKSEIFDDQFSVERPDGSNFTLKIRSTKLEDSAMYFCASSSGTGDGYTFGSGTRLTVV.

This chain uses TRBV9 with TRBJ2-2, with D possibly TRBD2 on 5 matching bases. The ends were cut back, 2 bases at V and 11 bases at J, with 13 bases in the middle. This CDR3 is built from 13 residues. Germline lookup yields CDR1 SGDLS and CDR2 YYNGEE. The CDR3 DNA follows: TGTGCCAGCAGCGTTATTGACTACTCAGAGCTGTTTTTT. This translates into CASSVIDYSELFF.

This clonotype was counted ten times or more. The chain joins TRBV5-1 to TRBJ2-1; 9 bases agree with TRBD1. Germline CDR1 is SGHRS and CDR2 is YFSETQ. The CDR3 covers 15 residues. J gave up 4 bases and V 0 bases, and 2 bases lay outside the gene matches. CDR3 sequence reads: CASSLGQGVYNEQFF. CDR3 sequence (DNA): TGCGCCAGCAGCTTGGGACAGGGGGTATACAATGAGCAGTTCTTC.

This clonotype has just a few counts. The J gene is TRBJ1-3, the V gene TRBV18, with TRBD1 identical over 7 bases. Germline CDR1 and CDR2: KGHSH and LQKENI. The CDR3 runs to 16 residues. The trim removed 6 bases at V and 4 bases at J, leaving 12 bases unmatched. For the CDR3, the DNA is TGTGCCAGCTCTATCTATCCGCCGGGACAGGGAAACACCATATATTTT. This codes for CASSIYPPGQGNTIYF.

This clonotype appeared many times. V is TRBV12-3 or TRBV12-4 and J is TRBJ2-2, with 8 nucleotides matching TRBD2. Unmatched junction bases numbered 5, after V lost 7 bases and J lost 7 bases. The CDR3 runs to 13 residues. CDR3 sequence (DNA): TGTGCCAGCAATAAGCGGGGGAACGGGGAGCTGTTTTTT. Translating gives CASNKRGNGELFF.

This clonotype was picked up a small number of times. The chain employs TRBV3-1 and TRBJ2-3, with 9 bases aligning to TRBD1. Germline CDR1 LGHDT, CDR2 YNNKEL (reference sequence). J was trimmed by 5 bases and V by 4 bases; bases with no gene match: 10. The CDR3 spans 16 residues. In nucleotides, the CDR3 is TGTGCCAGCAGCCGTTATACAGGGGGCCGTGGAGATACGCAGTATTTT. It is translated as CASSRYTGGRGDTQYF.

This clonotype has a count of ten or more. The V gene is TRBV29-1, the J gene TRBJ2-1; perhaps TRBD2 as D (5 bases). The CDR3 contains 14 residues. Germline V gene data show CDR1 as SQVTM and CDR2 as ANQGSEA. Deletions cut 6 bases from V and 2 bases from J, with 14 bases between. The CDR3 loop reads CSVPDSYTYNEQFF. The CDR3 region has the DNA TGCAGCGTCCCGGACTCTTACACCTACAATGAGCAGTTCTTC.

With respect to this clonotype: A much bigger clone sits one base away, suggesting this may be a read error. The chain carries TRBV20-1 and TRBJ2-7; the D is unclear. V lost 3 bases, J lost 2 bases, and 14 bases lay in between. Germline V gene data show CDR1 as DFQATT and CDR2 as SNEGSKA (reference sequence). CDR3 size: 14 residues. CDR3: CSASTTSFPYEQYF. In DNA form, the CDR3 reads TGCAGTGCTAGTACCACTTCATTCCCCTACGAGCAGTACTTC.